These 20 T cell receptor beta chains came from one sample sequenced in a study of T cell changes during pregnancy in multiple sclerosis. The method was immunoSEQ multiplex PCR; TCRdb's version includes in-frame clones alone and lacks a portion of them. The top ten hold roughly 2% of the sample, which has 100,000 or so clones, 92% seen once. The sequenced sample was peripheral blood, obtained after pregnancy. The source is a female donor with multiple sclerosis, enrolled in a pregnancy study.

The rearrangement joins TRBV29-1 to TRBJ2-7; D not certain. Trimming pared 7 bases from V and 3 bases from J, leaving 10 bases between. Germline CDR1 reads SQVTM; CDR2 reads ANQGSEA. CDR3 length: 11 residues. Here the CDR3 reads CSGRLDYEQYF. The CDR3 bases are TGCAGCGGGCGGTTAGACTACGAGCAGTACTTC.

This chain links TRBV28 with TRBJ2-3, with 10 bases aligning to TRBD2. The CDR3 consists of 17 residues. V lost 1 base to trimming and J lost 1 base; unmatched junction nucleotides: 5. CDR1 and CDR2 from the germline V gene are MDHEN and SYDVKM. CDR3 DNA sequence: TGTGCCAGCAGTTTATTATCCGGGACTAGCGGCACAGATACGCAGTATTTT. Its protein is CASSLLSGTSGTDTQYF. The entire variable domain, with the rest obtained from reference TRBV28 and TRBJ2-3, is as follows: DVKVTQSSRYLVKRTGEKVFLECVQDMDHENMFWYRQDPGLGLRLIYFSYDVKMKEKGDIPEGYSVSREKKERFSLILESASTNQTSMYLCASSLLSGTSGTDTQYFGPGTRLTVL.

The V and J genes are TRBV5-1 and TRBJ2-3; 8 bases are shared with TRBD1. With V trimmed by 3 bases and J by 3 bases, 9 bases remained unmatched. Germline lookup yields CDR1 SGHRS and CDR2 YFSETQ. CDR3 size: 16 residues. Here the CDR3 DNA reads TGCGCCAGCAGCTCCCGACAGGGGAGGAGAACAGATACGCAGTATTTT. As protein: CASSSRQGRRTDTQYF.

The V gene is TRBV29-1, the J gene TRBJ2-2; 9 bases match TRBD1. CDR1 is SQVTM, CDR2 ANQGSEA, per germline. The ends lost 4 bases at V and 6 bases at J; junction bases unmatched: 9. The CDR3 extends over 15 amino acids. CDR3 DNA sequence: TGCAGCGTTGTAGGGGACAGGGATGCCGCCGGGGAGCTGTTTTTT. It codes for CSVVGDRDAAGELFF.

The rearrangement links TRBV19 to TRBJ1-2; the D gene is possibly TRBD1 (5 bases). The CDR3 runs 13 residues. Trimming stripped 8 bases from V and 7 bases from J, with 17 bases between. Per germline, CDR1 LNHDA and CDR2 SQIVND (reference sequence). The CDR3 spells CASSKSQGSGYTF. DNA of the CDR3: TGTGCCAGTTCCAAATCTCAGGGAAGTGGCTACACCTTC.

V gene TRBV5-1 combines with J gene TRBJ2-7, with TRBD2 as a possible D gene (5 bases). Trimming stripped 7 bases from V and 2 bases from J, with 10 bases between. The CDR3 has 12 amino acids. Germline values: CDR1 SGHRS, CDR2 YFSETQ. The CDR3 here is CASGESAYEQYF. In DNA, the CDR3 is TGCGCCAGCGGGGAGTCGGCCTACGAGCAGTACTTC.

CDR3 in DNA: TGCAGTGCCGCCCCCAGCTACGAGCAGTACTTC. It is translated as CSAAPSYEQYF. V gene TRBV20-1 combines with J gene TRBJ2-7; no definite D call. The CDR3 consists of 11 residues. Germline-derived CDR1 and CDR2 are DFQATT and SNEGSKA (reference sequence). Trimming cost V 6 bases and J 3 bases, with 9 bases left between them.

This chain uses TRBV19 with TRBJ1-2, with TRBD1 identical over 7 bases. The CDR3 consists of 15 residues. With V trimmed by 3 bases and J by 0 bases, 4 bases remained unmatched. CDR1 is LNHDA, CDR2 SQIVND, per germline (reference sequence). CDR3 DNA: TGTGCCAGTAGTATGAATGGACAGGCTAACTATGGCTACACCTTC. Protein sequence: CASSMNGQANYGYTF.

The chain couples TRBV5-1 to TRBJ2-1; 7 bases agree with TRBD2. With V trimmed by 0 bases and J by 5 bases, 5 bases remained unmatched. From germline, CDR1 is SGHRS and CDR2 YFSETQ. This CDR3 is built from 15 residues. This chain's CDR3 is CASSLERGVHNEQFF. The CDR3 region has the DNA TGCGCCAGCAGCTTGGAACGGGGGGTACACAATGAGCAGTTCTTC.

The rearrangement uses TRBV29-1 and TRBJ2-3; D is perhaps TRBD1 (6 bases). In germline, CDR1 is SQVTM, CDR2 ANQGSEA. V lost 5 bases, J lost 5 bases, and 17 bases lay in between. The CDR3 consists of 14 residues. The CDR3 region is CSVTRQGFVDTQYF. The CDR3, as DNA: TGCAGCGTTACTCGGCAGGGGTTTGTAGATACGCAGTATTTT.

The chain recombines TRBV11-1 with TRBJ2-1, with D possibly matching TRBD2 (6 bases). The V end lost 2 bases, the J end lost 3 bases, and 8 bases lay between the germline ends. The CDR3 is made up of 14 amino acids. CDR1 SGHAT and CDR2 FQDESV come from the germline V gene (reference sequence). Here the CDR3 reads CASSLRLVYNEQFF. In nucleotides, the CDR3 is TGTGCCAGCAGCTTACGACTAGTCTACAATGAGCAGTTCTTC.

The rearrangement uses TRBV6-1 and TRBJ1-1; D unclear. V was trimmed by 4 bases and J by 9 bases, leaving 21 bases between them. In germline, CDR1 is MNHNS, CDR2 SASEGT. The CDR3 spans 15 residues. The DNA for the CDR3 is TGTGCCAGCAGTGTAGAGCCTGGGCAGGCCCACAAAGCTTTCTTT. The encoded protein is CASSVEPGQAHKAFF.

Here the CDR3 DNA reads TGTGCCAGCAGCCCCCGACTAGCGGGGGAAGAGACCCAGTACTTC. As protein: CASSPRLAGEETQYF. The chain combines TRBV11-3 with TRBJ2-5, with 12 positions matching TRBD2. The V segment lost 5 bases and the J segment 3 bases; nucleotides outside the gene matches: 4. This CDR3 comprises 15 residues. Germline V gene sequence: CDR1 SGHNT, CDR2 YENEEA.

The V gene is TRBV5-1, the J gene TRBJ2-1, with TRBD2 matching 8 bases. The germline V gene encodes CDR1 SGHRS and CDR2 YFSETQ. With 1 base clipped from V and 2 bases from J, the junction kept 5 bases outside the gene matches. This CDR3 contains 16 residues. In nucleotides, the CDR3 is TGCGCCAGCAGCTTGAATCTAGCGGGCACCTACAATGAGCAGTTCTTC. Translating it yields CASSLNLAGTYNEQFF. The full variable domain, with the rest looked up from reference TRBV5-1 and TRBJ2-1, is KAGVTQTPRYLIKTRGQQVTLSCSPISGHRSVSWYQQTPGQGLQFLFEYFSETQRNKGNFPGRFSGRQFSNSRSEMNVSTLELGDSALYLCASSLNLAGTYNEQFFGPGTRLTVL.

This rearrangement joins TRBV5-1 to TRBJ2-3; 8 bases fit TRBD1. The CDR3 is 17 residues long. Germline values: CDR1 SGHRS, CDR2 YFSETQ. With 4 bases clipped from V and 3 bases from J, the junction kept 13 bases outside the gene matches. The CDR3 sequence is CASSVSKRTGRTDTQYF. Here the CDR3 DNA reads TGCGCCAGCAGCGTTAGTAAGCGGACAGGGAGGACAGATACGCAGTATTTT.

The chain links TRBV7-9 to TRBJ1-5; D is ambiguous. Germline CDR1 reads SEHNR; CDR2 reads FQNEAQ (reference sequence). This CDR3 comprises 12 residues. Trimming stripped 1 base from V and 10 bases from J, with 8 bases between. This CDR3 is CASSLGPYPQHF. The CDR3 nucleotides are TGTGCCAGCAGCTTAGGGCCGTACCCCCAGCATTTT. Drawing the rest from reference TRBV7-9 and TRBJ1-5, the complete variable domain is DTGVSQNPRHKITKRGQNVTFRCDPISEHNRLYWYRQTLGQGPEFLTYFQNEAQLEKSRLLSDRFSAERPKGSFSTLEIQRTEQGDSAMYLCASSLGPYPQHFGDGTRLSIL.

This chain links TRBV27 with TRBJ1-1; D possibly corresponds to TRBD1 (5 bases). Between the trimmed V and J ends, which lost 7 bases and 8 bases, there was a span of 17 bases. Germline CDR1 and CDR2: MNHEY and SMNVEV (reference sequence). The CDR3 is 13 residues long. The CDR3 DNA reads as TGTGCCAGCATTCATCGGGGCGGAGGGGAAGCTTTCTTT. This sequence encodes CASIHRGGGEAFF.

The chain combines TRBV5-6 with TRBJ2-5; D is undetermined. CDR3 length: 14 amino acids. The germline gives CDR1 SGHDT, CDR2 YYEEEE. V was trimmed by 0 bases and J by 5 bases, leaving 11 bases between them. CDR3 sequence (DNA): TGTGCCAGCAGCTTGGATGGGCGCCGGGAGACCCAGTACTTC. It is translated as CASSLDGRRETQYF.

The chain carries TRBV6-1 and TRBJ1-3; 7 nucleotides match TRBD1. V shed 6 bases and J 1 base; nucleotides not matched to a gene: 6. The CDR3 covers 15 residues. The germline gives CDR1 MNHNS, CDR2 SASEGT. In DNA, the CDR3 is TGTGCCAGCAGGGGGACAGCGCGATCTGGAAACACCATATATTTT. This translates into CASRGTARSGNTIYF.

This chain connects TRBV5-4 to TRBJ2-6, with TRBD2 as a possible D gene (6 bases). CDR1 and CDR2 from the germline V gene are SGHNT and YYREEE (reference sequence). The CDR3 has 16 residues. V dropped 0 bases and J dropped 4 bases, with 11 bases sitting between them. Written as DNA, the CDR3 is TGTGCCAGCAGCTTGGGGGGGGTGCGCGGGGCCAACGTCCTGACTTTC. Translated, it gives CASSLGGVRGANVLTF.